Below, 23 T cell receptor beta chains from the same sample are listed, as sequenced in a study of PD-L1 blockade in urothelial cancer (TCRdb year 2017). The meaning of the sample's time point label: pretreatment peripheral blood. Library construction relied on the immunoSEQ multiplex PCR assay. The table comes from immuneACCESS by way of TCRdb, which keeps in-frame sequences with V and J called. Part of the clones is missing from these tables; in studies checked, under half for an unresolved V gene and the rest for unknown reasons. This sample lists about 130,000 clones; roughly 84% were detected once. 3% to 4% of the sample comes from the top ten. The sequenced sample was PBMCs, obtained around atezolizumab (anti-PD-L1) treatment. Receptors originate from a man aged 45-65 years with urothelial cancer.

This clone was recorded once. CDR3 loop: CASSERTGRETQYF. CDR3 bases: TGTGCCAGCAGTGAAAGGACAGGGAGGGAGACCCAGTACTTC. This chain uses TRBV2 with TRBJ2-5; 8 nucleotides agree with TRBD1. The CDR3 totals 14 residues. Per the germline V gene, CDR1 is SNHLY and CDR2 is FYNNEI. After removal of 2 bases from V and 5 bases from J, the junction contained 4 bases not matched to a gene.

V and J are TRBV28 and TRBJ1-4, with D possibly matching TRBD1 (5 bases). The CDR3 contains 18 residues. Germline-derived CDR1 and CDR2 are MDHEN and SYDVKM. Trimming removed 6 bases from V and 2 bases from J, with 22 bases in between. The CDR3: CASSLGTNARGTNEKLFF. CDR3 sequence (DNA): TGTGCCAGCAGCCTTGGCACCAATGCTCGGGGGACTAATGAAAAACTGTTTTTT. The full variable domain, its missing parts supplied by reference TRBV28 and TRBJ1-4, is DVKVTQSSRYLVKRTGEKVFLECVQDMDHENMFWYRQDPGLGLRLIYFSYDVKMKEKGDIPEGYSVSREKKERFSLILESASTNQTSMYLCASSLGTNARGTNEKLFFGSGTQLSVL.

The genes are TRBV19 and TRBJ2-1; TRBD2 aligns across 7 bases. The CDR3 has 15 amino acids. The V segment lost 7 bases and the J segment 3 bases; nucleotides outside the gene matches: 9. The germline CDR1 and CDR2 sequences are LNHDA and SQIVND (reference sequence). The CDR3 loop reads CASTHLGGYYNEQFF. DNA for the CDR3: TGTGCCAGTACGCATCTGGGGGGGTACTACAATGAGCAGTTCTTC. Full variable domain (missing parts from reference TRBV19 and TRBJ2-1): DGGITQSPKYLFRKEGQNVTLSCEQNLNHDAMYWYRQDPGQGLRLIYYSQIVNDFQKGDIAEGYSVSREKKESFPLTVTSAQKNPTAFYLCASTHLGGYYNEQFFGPGTRLTVL.

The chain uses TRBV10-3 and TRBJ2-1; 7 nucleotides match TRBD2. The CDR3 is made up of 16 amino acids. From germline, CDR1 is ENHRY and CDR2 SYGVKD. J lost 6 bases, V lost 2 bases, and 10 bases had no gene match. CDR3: CAISENPAGRPNEQFF. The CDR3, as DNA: TGTGCCATCAGTGAGAACCCAGCGGGGCGTCCCAATGAGCAGTTCTTC.

CDR3 region: CASRNGGPPYEQYF. The DNA for the CDR3 is TGTGCCAGCAGGAACGGGGGGCCGCCTTACGAGCAGTACTTC. This rearrangement joins TRBV25-1 to TRBJ2-7, with D tentatively TRBD2 (7 bases). The length of the CDR3 is 14 residues. From germline, CDR1 is MGHDK and CDR2 SYGVNS. V lost 6 bases, J lost 4 bases, and 16 bases lay in between.

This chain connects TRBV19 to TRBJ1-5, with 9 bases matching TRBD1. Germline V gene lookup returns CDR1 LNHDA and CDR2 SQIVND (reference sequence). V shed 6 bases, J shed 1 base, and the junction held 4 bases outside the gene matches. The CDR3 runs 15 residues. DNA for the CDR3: TGTGCCAGTAGGCCGGGACAGGGAAGCAATCAGCCCCAGCATTTT. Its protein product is CASRPGQGSNQPQHF.

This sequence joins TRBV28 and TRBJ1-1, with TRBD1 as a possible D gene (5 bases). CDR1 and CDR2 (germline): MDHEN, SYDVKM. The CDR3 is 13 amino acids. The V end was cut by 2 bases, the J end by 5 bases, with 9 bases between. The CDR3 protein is CASSLQGRTEAFF. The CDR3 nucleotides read TGTGCCAGCAGTTTACAGGGTCGGACTGAAGCTTTCTTT.

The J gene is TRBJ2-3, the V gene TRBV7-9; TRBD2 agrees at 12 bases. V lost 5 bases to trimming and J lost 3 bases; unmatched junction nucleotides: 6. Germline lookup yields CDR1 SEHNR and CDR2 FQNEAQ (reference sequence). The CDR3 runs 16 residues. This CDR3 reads CASSRGLAGRTDTQYF. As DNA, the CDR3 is TGTGCCAGCAGCCGCGGACTAGCGGGAAGAACAGATACGCAGTATTTT.

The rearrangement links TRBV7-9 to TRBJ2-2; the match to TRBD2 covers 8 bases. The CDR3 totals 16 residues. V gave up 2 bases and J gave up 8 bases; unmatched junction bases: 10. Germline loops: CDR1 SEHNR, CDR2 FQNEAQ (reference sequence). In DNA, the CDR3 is TGTGCCAGCAGCTTATGGCCAGCGGGAGTCGGGGGGGAGCTGTTTTTT. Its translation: CASSLWPAGVGGELFF.

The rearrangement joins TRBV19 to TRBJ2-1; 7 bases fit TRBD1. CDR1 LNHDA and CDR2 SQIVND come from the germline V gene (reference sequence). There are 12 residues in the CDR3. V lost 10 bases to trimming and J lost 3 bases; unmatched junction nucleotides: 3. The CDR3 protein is CATTGFYNEQFF. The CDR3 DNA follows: TGTGCCACGACAGGGTTCTACAATGAGCAGTTCTTC. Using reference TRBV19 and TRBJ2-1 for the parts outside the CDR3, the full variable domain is DGGITQSPKYLFRKEGQNVTLSCEQNLNHDAMYWYRQDPGQGLRLIYYSQIVNDFQKGDIAEGYSVSREKKESFPLTVTSAQKNPTAFYLCATTGFYNEQFFGPGTRLTVL.

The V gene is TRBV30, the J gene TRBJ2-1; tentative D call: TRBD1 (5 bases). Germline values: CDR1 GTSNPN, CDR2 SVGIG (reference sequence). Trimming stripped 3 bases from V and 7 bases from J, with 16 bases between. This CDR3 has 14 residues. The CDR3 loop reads CAWSRNLQANEQFF. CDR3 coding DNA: TGTGCCTGGAGCCGAAATCTACAGGCGAATGAGCAGTTCTTC.

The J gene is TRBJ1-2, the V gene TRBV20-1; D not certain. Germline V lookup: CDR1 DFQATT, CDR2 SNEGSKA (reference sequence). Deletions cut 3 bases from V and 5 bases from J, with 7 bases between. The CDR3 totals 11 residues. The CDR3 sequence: CSASSRYGYTF. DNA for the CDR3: TGCAGTGCTAGCTCCCGGTATGGCTACACCTTC.

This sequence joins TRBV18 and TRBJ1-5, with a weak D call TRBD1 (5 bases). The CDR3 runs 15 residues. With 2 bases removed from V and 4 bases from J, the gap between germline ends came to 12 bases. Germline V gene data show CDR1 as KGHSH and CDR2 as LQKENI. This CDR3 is CASSPGQGRNQPQHF. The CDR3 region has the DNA TGTGCCAGCTCACCAGGTCAGGGCCGGAATCAGCCCCAGCATTTT. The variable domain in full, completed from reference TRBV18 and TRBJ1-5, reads NAGVMQNPRHLVRRRGQEARLRCSPMKGHSHVYWYRQLPEEGLKFMVYLQKENIIDESGMPKERFSAEFPKEGPSILRIQQVVRGDSAAYFCASSPGQGRNQPQHFGDGTRLSIL.

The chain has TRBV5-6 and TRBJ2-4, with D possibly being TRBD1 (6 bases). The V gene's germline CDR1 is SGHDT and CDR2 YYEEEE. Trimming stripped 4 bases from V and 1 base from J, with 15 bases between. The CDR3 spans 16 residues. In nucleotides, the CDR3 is TGTGCCAGCAGCCCGGGTTGGGGGCGGGCCAAAAACATTCAGTACTTC. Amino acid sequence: CASSPGWGRAKNIQYF.

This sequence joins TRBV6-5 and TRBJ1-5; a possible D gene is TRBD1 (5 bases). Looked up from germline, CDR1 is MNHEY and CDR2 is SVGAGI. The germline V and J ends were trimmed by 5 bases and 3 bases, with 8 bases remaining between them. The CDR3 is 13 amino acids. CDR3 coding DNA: TGTGCCAGCAGTGGACACCCCAATCAGCCCCAGCATTTT. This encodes CASSGHPNQPQHF.

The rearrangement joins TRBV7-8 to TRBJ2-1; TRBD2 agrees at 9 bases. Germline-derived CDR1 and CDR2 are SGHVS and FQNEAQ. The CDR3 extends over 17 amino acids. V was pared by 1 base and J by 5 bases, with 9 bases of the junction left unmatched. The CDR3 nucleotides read TGTGCCAGCAGCTTAGGTCAAATAGCGGGAGCAGACAATGAGCAGTTCTTC. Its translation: CASSLGQIAGADNEQFF. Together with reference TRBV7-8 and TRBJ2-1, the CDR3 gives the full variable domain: GAGVSQSPRYKVAKRGQDVALRCDPISGHVSLFWYQQALGQGPEFLTYFQNEAQLDKSGLPSDRFFAERPEGSVSTLKIQRTQQEDSAVYLCASSLGQIAGADNEQFFGPGTRLTVL.

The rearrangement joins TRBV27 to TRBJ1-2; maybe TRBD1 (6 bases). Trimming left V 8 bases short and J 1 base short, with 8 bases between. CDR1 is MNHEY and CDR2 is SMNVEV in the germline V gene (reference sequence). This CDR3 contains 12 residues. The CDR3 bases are TGTGCCAGCCGGACAGTTAACTATGGCTACACCTTC. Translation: CASRTVNYGYTF.

The CDR3 DNA reads as TGCAGTGCTACAAGAGGGGAGCAGTACTTC. Translating gives CSATRGEQYF. V gene TRBV20-1 combines with J gene TRBJ2-7, with D perhaps TRBD2 (5 bases). The CDR3 has 10 residues. Trimming shortened V by 4 bases and J by 7 bases, and 8 bases separated the two germline ends. The germline V gene has CDR1 DFQATT and CDR2 SNEGSKA (reference sequence).

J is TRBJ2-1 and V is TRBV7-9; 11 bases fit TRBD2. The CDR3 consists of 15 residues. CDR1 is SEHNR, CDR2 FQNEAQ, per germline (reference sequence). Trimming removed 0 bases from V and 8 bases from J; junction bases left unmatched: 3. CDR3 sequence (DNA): TGTGCCAGCAGCTTAGCTACTAGCGGGAGCCATGAGCAGTTCTTC. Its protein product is CASSLATSGSHEQFF.

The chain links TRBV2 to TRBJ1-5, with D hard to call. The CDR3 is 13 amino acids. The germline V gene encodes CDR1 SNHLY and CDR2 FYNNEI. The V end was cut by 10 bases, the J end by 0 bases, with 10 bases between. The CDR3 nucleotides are TGTGCCACCTGTCGAGCTAGCAATCAGCCCCAGCATTTT. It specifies CATCRASNQPQHF.

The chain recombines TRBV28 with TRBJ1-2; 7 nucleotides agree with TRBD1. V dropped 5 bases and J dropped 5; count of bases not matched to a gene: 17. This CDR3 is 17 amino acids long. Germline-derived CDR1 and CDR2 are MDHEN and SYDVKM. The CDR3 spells CASSQTGAILTSYGYTF. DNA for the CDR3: TGTGCCAGCAGTCAAACAGGGGCCATACTGACCTCTTATGGCTACACCTTC.

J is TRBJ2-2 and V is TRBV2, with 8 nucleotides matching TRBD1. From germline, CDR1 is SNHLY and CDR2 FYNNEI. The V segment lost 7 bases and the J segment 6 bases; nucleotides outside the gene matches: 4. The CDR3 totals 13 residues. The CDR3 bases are TGTGCCAGCACAACAGGGGGAGCCGGGGAGCTGTTTTTT. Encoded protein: CASTTGGAGELFF.

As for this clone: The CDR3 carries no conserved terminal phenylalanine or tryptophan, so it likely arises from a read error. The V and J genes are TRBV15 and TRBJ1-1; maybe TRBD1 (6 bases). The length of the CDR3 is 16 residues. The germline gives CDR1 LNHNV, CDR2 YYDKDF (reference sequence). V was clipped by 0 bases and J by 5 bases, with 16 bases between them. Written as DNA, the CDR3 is TGTGCCACCAGCAGAGAAGTAGGAACAGGGTCGACTGAAGCTTTCTCT. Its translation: CATSREVGTGSTEAFS.